The present T cell receptor beta chain was sequenced within a study of CD8+ T cells in alopecia areata. Study-level background: Patients received oral tofacitinib, 5 to 10 mg twice daily, for moderate-to-severe alopecia areata. Treated patients' severity was scored by percentage of affected scalp area.

Sequencing relied on a cDNA template that was reverse transcribed from extracted RNA. Clones were sequenced by immunoSEQ multiplex PCR, and TCRdb holds only the in-frame ones, with some missing. This sample yields 60,000 to 90,000 clones, of which 60% to 70% are seen a single time; about a quarter belongs to the top ten. Treatment in this sample: oral pan-JAK inhibitor, 5-10 mg twice daily. The sequencing here drew on CD8+ T cells sorted from blood, taken at week 24, from a patient treated with tofacitinib. The clonotype comes from a human donor with alopecia areata.

CDR3 nucleotide sequence: TGTGCCAGCAGCGAAGGGACTAGCGGGGGAGGTCCAGAGACCCAGTACTTC. This codes for CASSEGTSGGGPETQYF. The chain links TRBV4-2 to TRBJ2-5; 14 bases map to TRBD2. CDR1 is LGHNA and CDR2 is YNFKEQ in the germline V gene. The CDR3 has 17 residues. Losses at the gene ends were 5 bases for V and 4 bases for J; bases not matched to a gene: 9.